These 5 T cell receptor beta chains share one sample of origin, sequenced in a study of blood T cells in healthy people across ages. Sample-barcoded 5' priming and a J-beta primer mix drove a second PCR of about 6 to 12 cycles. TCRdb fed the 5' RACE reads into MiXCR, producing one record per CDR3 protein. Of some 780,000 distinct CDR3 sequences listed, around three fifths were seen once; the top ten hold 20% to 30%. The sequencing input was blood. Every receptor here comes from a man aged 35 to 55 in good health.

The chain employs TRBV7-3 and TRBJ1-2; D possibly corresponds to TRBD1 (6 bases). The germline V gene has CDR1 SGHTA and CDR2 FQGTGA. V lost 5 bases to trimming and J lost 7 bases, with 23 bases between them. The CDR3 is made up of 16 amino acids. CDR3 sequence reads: CASSLNPQGRDSGYTF. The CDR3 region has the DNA TGTGCCAGCAGCCTTAACCCCCAGGGGAGGGACTCTGGCTACACCTTC.

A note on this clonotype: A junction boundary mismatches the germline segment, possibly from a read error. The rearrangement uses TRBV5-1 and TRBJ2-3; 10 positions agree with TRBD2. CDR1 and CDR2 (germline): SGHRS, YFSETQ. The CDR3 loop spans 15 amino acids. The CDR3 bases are TGTGCCAGCAGCCCGGGGACTAGCGTGGCAGATACGCAGTATTTT. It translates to CASSPGTSVADTQYF.

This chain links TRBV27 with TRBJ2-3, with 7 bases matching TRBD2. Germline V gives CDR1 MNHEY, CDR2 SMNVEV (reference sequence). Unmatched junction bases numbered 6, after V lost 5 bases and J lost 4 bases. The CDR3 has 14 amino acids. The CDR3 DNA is TGTGCCAGCAGTCCTCGGCGGGAGCCAGATACGCAGTATTTT. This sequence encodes CASSPRREPDTQYF.

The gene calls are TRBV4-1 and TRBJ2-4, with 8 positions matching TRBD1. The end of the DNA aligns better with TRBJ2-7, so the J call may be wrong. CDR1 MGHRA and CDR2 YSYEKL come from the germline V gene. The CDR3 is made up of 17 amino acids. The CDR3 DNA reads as TGCGCCAGCAGCCAGAGAGGGACAGGAGGATTAGGCGACGAGCAGTACTTC. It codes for CASSQRGTGGLGDEQYF.

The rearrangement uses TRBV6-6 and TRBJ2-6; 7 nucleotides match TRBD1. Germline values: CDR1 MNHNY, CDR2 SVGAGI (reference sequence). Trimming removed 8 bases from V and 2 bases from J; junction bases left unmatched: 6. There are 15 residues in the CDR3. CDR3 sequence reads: CASGYQGAGANVLTF. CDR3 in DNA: TGTGCCAGCGGCTACCAGGGGGCTGGGGCCAACGTCCTGACTTTC.